This T cell receptor (beta chain) comes out of a study of identical twins. Findings and caveats of the study: Conclusions came from cross-sectional statistical analysis, not from following the same donors. High-abundance cord blood beta clonotypes had fewer insertions; memory repertoires showed none.

This CDR3 region has 18 residues. V lost 0 bases to trimming and J lost 2 bases; unmatched junction nucleotides: 6. Germline assignment: CDR1 SNHLY and CDR2 FYNNEI. TCRdb fed the 5' RACE reads into MiXCR, producing one record per CDR3 protein. The table lists about 1.7 million distinct CDR3 sequences, about 32% of them singletons. This clonotype was found a few times. The antigen is undetermined. Healthy Caucasians made up all donors. The clonotype was recovered from a newborn girl in good health. The chain has TRBV2 and TRBJ1-6; TRBD1 aligns across 8 bases. Sequenced input: cord blood. The CDR3 spells CASSEALRGLTYNSPLHF. In DNA form, the CDR3 reads TGTGCCAGCAGTGAAGCGCTCAGGGGGCTCACCTATAATTCACCCCTCCACTTT. Using reference TRBV2 and TRBJ1-6 for the parts outside the CDR3, the full variable domain is EPEVTQTPSHQVTQMGQEVILRCVPISNHLYFYWYRQILGQKVEFLVSFYNNEISEKSEIFDDQFSVERPDGSNFTLKIRSTKLEDSAMYFCASSEALRGLTYNSPLHFGNGTRLTVT.